The rows below give T cell receptor beta chains drawn from one sample of a study of T cell responses to AZD1222 COVID-19 vaccine. Profiling relied on immunoSEQ multiplex PCR, and the TCRdb table lists in-frame clones only, not all of them. Here the sample spans roughly 180,000 clones, approximately 94% being singletons. Here the sequenced sample was peripheral blood, taken on day 0 of AZD1222 vaccination. These receptors came from an adult in good health. Both conserved end residues are part of each CDR3. A D gene is named only where the DNA matches it firmly. For some rows the clone size is stated as once, few or many, or as a class when expanded; others skip it.

>TRBV28|TRBD1|NA|TRBJ1-5
CASSNTGTGILNQPQHF
TGTGCCAGCAGCAATACCGGGACAGGGATCCTCAATCAGCCCCAGCATTTT
>TRBV3-1/TRBV3-2|NA|NA|TRBJ2-1
CASSQGRGINEQFF
TGTGCCAGCAGCCAGGGACGGGGTATAAATGAGCAGTTCTTC
>TRBV7-9|NA|NA|TRBJ1-3
CASSRGRMGFWNTIYF
TGTGCCAGCAGCCGCGGACGGATGGGATTCTGGAACACCATATATTTT
>TRBV27|TRBD1|NA|TRBJ1-2
CASSQGTGDGYTF
TGTGCCAGCAGTCAAGGGACAGGGGATGGCTACACCTTC
>TRBV28|NA|NA|TRBJ1-4
CAARGEKLFF
TGTGCCGCTAGGGGGGAAAAACTGTTTTTT
>TRBV6-5|NA|NA|TRBJ2-2
CASSTPTGELFF
TGTGCCAGCAGCACCCCGACCGGGGAGCTGTTTTTT
>TRBV12-3/TRBV12-4|NA|NA|TRBJ1-2
CASSPRENYGYTF
TGTGCCAGCAGTCCCCGGGAAAACTATGGCTACACCTTC
>TRBV2|TRBD1|NA|TRBJ1-3
CASSEEGQVVIGNTIYF
TGTGCCAGCAGTGAAGAGGGACAGGTTGTAATTGGAAACACCATATATTTT
>TRBV4-3|NA|NA|TRBJ1-3
CASSQGAVGNTIYF
TGCGCCAGCAGCCAAGGTGCAGTTGGAAACACCATATATTTT
>TRBV15|NA|NA|TRBJ1-6
CATSRSALAAHF
TGTGCCACCAGCAGGTCGGCCTTGGCGGCCCACTTT
>TRBV6-2/TRBV6-3|NA|NA|TRBJ2-7
CASSDKIYEQYF
TGTGCCAGCAGCGACAAAATCTACGAGCAGTACTTC
>TRBV11-2|TRBD1|NA|TRBJ2-2
CASSLDFGTDKNTGELFF
TGTGCCAGCAGCTTGGACTTCGGGACAGACAAAAACACCGGGGAGCTGTTTTTT
>TRBV7-9|TRBD2|NA|TRBJ2-2
CASSLTAGVTTGELFF
TGTGCCAGCAGCTTAACGGCGGGAGTAACGACCGGGGAGCTGTTTTTT
>TRBV19|TRBD1|NA|TRBJ1-2
CASSPRTGWDYGYTF
TGTGCCAGTAGTCCCCGGACAGGCTGGGACTATGGCTACACCTTC
>TRBV5-5|TRBD1|NA|TRBJ1-6
CASSSGTGNSPLHF
TGTGCCAGCAGCTCCGGGACAGGGAATTCACCCCTCCACTTT
>TRBV28|TRBD1|NA|TRBJ1-1
CASSLYEGAMNTEAFF
TGTGCCAGCAGTTTATATGAGGGGGCGATGAACACTGAAGCTTTCTTT
>TRBV27|NA|NA|TRBJ1-1
CASSSNRNTEAFF
TGTGCCAGCAGTTCAAACAGAAACACTGAAGCTTTCTTT
>TRBV19|TRBD2|NA|TRBJ2-3
CASSINGGTRTDTQYF
TGTGCCAGTAGTATCAACGGGGGGACCCGCACAGATACGCAGTATTTT
>TRBV30|TRBD2|NA|TRBJ2-1
CAWSGTSGLNEQFF
TGTGCCTGGAGTGGGACTAGCGGCCTCAATGAGCAGTTCTTC
>TRBV11-3|NA|NA|TRBJ2-1
CASSMTGGYNEQFF
TGTGCCAGCAGCATGACCGGGGGATACAATGAGCAGTTCTTC
>TRBV2|TRBD2|NA|TRBJ2-7
CASNKLPGTSGSYEQYF
TGTGCCAGCAATAAACTCCCCGGGACTAGCGGCTCCTACGAGCAGTACTTC
>TRBV28|NA|NA|TRBJ2-5
CASSSRVWEETQYF
TGTGCCAGCAGTTCCAGAGTATGGGAGGAGACCCAGTACTTC
>TRBV19|TRBD2|NA|TRBJ2-2
CASSIVAGVAGELFF
TGTGCCAGTAGTATAGTGGCGGGAGTTGCCGGGGAGCTGTTTTTT
>TRBV5-1|TRBD1|NA|TRBJ2-2
CASTSHGLTGAVVANTGELFF
TGCGCCAGCACTTCCCACGGCCTGACAGGGGCCGTGGTTGCGAACACCGGGGAGCTGTTTTTT
>TRBV27|NA|NA|TRBJ1-5
CASSYLGGDNQPQHF
TGTGCCAGCAGTTACCTTGGAGGGGACAATCAGCCCCAGCATTTT
>TRBV11-2|NA|NA|TRBJ2-2
CASSQLAFTGELFF
TGTGCCAGCAGCCAGCTAGCGTTCACCGGGGAGCTGTTTTTT
>TRBV28|NA|NA|TRBJ1-4
CASRGRGREKLFF
TGTGCCAGCAGGGGCAGGGGTAGGGAAAAACTGTTTTTT
>TRBV19|NA|NA|TRBJ2-5
CASMGSTQYF
TGTGCCAGTATGGGGTCCACCCAGTACTTC
>TRBV27|NA|NA|TRBJ1-1
CASSFRVNTEAFF
TGTGCCAGCAGTTTTCGGGTGAACACTGAAGCTTTCTTT
>TRBV7-9|NA|once|TRBJ1-5
CASRMRVRKEYF
TGTGCCAGCAGGATGAGGGTTCGGAAGGAATATTTT
>TRBV5-1|NA|NA|TRBJ1-6
CASSSTDSYNSPLHF
TGCGCCAGCAGCTCTACTGACAGCTATAATTCACCCCTCCACTTT
>TRBV6-2/TRBV6-3|NA|NA|TRBJ2-7
CASSYWRPYEQYF
TGTGCCAGCAGTTACTGGCGGCCCTACGAGCAGTACTTC
>TRBV7-9|NA|NA|TRBJ2-1
CASTSGLYNEQFF
TGTGCCAGCACCTCCGGCCTTTACAATGAGCAGTTCTTC
>TRBV19|NA|NA|TRBJ2-2
CASRVAGELFF
TGTGCCAGCAGGGTAGCCGGGGAGCTGTTTTTT
>TRBV10-1|NA|NA|TRBJ2-1
CASSDMRGSYNEQFF
TGCGCCAGCAGTGATATGAGGGGATCCTACAATGAGCAGTTCTTC
>TRBV6-2/TRBV6-3|TRBD2|NA|TRBJ2-7
CASSYSGLQAGAYEQYF
TGTGCCAGCAGTTACTCAGGTCTTCAAGCGGGAGCCTACGAGCAGTACTTC
>TRBV9|TRBD2|NA|TRBJ2-1
CASSVASGLNEQFF
TGTGCCAGCAGCGTAGCTAGCGGGCTAAATGAGCAGTTCTTC
>TRBV21-1|NA|once|TRBJ2-7
CASTSLGEEQYF
TGTGCCAGCACGTCCCTGGGCGAAGAGCAGTACTTC
>TRBV30|NA|NA|TRBJ2-5
CAWSVGKTQYF
TGTGCCTGGAGTGTAGGAAAGACCCAGTACTTC
>TRBV30|NA|NA|TRBJ1-1
CAWSGIRIPRVNAEAFF
TGTGCCTGGAGTGGGATACGGATTCCTAGGGTAAACGCTGAAGCTTTCTTT
>TRBV7-3|NA|NA|TRBJ1-6
CASSLTSSGGNSPLHF
TGTGCCAGCAGCTTAACGTCCTCGGGGGGAAATTCACCCCTCCACTTT
>TRBV29-1|NA|NA|TRBJ1-5
CSVGDQPQHF
TGCAGCGTTGGGGATCAGCCCCAGCATTTT
>TRBV30|TRBD2|NA|TRBJ2-1
CAWSVRGREYNEQFF
TGTGCCTGGAGTGTACGCGGGAGAGAGTACAATGAGCAGTTCTTC
>TRBV5-4|TRBD2|NA|TRBJ2-1
CASSTGTSSYNEQFF
TGTGCCAGCAGCACCGGGACTAGCAGCTACAATGAGCAGTTCTTC
>TRBV11-2|NA|NA|TRBJ1-5
CASSLAPGDDQPQHF
TGTGCCAGCAGCTTGGCCCCGGGGGATGATCAGCCCCAGCATTTT
>TRBV10-2|NA|NA|TRBJ2-2
CASSMTGTSTGELFF
TGCGCCAGCAGTATGACCGGGACAAGCACCGGGGAGCTGTTTTTT
>TRBV21-1|NA|NA|TRBJ1-6
CASSKMSRKKNSPLHF
TGTGCCAGCAGCAAAATGAGCCGTAAAAAGAATTCACCCCTCCACTTT
>TRBV7-8|TRBD1|NA|TRBJ1-3
CASSLGQGAGNTIYF
TGTGCCAGCAGCTTAGGACAGGGGGCTGGAAACACCATATATTTT
>TRBV7-3|NA|NA|TRBJ2-6
CASSLSSGANVLTF
TGTGCCAGCAGCCTTAGCTCTGGGGCCAACGTCCTGACTTTC
>TRBV12-3/TRBV12-4|NA|NA|TRBJ2-1
CASSPRGDSEQFF
TGTGCCAGCAGTCCCCGTGGGGATAGTGAGCAGTTCTTC
>TRBV7-6|NA|NA|TRBJ1-4
CASSYRGRTNEKLFF
TGTGCCAGCAGCTACCGAGGTCGGACTAATGAAAAACTGTTTTTT
>TRBV14|NA|NA|TRBJ1-1
CASSQDHVNPAFF
TGTGCCAGCAGCCAAGATCATGTGAATCCAGCTTTCTTT
>TRBV3-1/TRBV3-2|NA|once|TRBJ2-7
CASTDLGSPYEQYF
TGTGCCAGCACCGACCTTGGGTCCCCCTACGAGCAGTACTTC